The clone carrying this T cell receptor (beta chain) has more than one count but fewer than ten. Its specificity is unknown. One entry per CDR3 protein results from TCRdb running MiXCR on the RT-PCR reads. Seen here are around 750,000 distinct CDR3 sequences, 21% observed once, and the top ten hold more than 8.5%. The data stem from a study of response to subunit inactivated influenza vaccine. Study-wide findings and caveats: Only a handful of new T cells, the authors suggested, are recruited with each seasonal influenza vaccination.

The length of the CDR3 is 15 residues. Deletions cut 1 base from V and 8 bases from J, with 17 bases between. From germline, CDR1 is SEHNR and CDR2 FQNEAQ (reference sequence). The sample was PBMCs from blood, taken 4 to 6 days after vaccination. The origin of this receptor is a man aged 50 to 60 who received an inactivated influenza vaccine. The chain couples TRBV7-9 to TRBJ1-2; TRBD1 is a possible D gene (5 bases). The DNA of the CDR3 is TGTGCCAGCAGCTTAGTGTTGTCAGGGATCCAAGGCTACACCTTC. This translates into CASSLVLSGIQGYTF.